This T cell receptor beta chain is from a study of blood T cell repertoires in COVID-19. Study information: Researchers got acute and convalescent COVID-19 samples from the United States, Italy and Spain. T cells, B-cell-depleted T cells, or PBMCs supplied cDNA or gDNA.

Germline V gene lookup returns CDR1 SGHVS and CDR2 FQNEAQ. CDR3 length: 12 residues. Trimming stripped 5 bases from V and 4 bases from J, with 7 bases between. Some clones are missing from TCRdb's copy, which holds only in-frame ones; the method was immunoSEQ multiplex PCR. The sample includes 120,000 to 150,000 clones, around 85% of them seen just once. The rearrangement uses TRBV7-8 and TRBJ2-3; the D gene is possibly TRBD2 (5 bases). The source is a woman aged 55-69 years with COVID-19, enrolled during active disease. Material for sequencing was peripheral blood. The CDR3 here is CASSPGADTQYF. CDR3 nucleotides: TGTGCCAGCAGCCCCGGGGCAGATACGCAGTATTTT. Together with reference TRBV7-8 and TRBJ2-3, the CDR3 gives the full variable domain: GAGVSQSPRYKVAKRGQDVALRCDPISGHVSLFWYQQALGQGPEFLTYFQNEAQLDKSGLPSDRFFAERPEGSVSTLKIQRTQQEDSAVYLCASSPGADTQYFGPGTRLTVL.